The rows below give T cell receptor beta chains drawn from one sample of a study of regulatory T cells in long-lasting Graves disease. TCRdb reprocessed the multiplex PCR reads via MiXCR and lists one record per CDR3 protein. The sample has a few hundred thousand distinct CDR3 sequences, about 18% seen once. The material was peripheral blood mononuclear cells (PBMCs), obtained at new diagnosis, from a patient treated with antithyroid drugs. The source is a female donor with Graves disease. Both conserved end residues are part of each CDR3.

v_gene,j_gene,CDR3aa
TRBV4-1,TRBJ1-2,CASSHPGDRDGYTF
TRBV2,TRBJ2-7,CASSRQGEQYF
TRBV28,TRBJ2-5,CASSLGTGGRTETQYF
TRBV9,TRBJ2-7,CASSVGDIAFYEQYF
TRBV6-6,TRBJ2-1,CASSYSMGWEGFLSNEQFF
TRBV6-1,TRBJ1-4,CASSANEKLFF
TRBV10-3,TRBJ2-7,CAIRPLSSSYEQYF
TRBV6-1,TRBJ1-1,CASSDRENTEAFF
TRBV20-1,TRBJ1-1,CSGQQGALTEAFF
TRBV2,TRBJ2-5,CASRKDSTGETQYF
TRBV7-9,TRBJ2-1,CASSLWGGSYNEQFF